Included here is one T cell receptor beta chain sequence, with context. The data stem from a study of PD-L1 blockade in urothelial cancer. The assay was immunoSEQ multiplex PCR, and TCRdb's table has in-frame clones only and misses some. In the table there are about 38,000 clones, around nine tenths of which are singletons. CDR1 SGHNT and CDR2 YYREEE come from the germline V gene (reference sequence). The CDR3 is made up of 15 amino acids. The J segment lost 2 bases and the V segment lost 4 bases, leaving 2 bases of the junction unmatched. Material: PBMCs, obtained around atezolizumab (anti-PD-L1) treatment. This chain joins TRBV5-4 and TRBJ2-3; 12 bases align to TRBD2. The receptor's source is a man in his 70s with urothelial cancer. This CDR3 reads CASSRTSGTTDTQYF. Here the CDR3 DNA reads TGTGCCAGCAGCCGGACTAGCGGGACCACAGATACGCAGTATTTT.